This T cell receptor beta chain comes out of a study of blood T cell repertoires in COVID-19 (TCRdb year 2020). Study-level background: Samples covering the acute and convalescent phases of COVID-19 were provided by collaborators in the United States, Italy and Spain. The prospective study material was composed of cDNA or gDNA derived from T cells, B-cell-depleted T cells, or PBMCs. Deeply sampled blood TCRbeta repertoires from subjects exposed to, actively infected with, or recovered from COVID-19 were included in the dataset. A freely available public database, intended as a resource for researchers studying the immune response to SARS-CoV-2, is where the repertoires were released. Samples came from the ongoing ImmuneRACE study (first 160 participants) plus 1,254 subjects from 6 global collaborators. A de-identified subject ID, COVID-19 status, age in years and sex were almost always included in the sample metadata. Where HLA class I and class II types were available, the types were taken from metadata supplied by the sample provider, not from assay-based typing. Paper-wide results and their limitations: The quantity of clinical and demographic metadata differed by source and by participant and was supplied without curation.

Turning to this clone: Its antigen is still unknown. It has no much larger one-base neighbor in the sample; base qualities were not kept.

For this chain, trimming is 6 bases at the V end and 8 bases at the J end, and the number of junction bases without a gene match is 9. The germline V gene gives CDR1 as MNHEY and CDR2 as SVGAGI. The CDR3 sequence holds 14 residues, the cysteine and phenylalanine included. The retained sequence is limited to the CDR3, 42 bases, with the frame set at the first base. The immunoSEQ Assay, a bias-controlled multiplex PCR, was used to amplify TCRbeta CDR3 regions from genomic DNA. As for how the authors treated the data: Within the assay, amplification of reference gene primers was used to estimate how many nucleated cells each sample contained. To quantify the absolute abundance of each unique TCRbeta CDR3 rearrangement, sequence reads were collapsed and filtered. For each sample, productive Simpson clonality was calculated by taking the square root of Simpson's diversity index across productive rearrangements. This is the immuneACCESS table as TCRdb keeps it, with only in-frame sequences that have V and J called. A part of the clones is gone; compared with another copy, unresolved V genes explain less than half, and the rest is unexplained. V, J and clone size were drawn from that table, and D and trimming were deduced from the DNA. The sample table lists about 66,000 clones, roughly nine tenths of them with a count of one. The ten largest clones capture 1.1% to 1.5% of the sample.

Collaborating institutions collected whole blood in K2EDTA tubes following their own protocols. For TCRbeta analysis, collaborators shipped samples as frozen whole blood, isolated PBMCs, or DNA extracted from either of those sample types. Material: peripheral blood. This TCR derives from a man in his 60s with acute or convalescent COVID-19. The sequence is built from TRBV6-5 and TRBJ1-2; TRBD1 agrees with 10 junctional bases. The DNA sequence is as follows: TGTGCCAGCAGGCTCCGGGACAGGGGTCGCGGCTACACCTTC. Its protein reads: CASRLRDRGRGYTF.